These 27 T cell receptor beta chains were sequenced from one sample in a study of blood T cells in healthy people across ages. Combining a sample-barcoded 5' primer with a J-beta primer mix, a second PCR ran for roughly 6 to 12 cycles. TCRdb passed the 5' RACE reads through MiXCR, listing each CDR3 protein once. Found here are about 1 million distinct CDR3 sequences, 45% of them singletons; the top ten hold 15% to 20%. Input material: blood. The receptors were sampled from a woman aged 55-70 years in good health.

This clonotype occurred a few times. V and J are TRBV4-2 and TRBJ1-1, with 10 bases lining up with TRBD1. This CDR3 is built from 15 residues. V gave up 3 bases and J gave up 1 base; unmatched junction bases: 2. Germline CDR1 is LGHNA and CDR2 is YNFKEQ. This chain's CDR3 is CASSQGQGTNTEAFF. The CDR3 DNA is TGTGCCAGCAGCCAGGGACAGGGGACGAACACTGAAGCTTTCTTT.

This sequence joins TRBV29-1 and TRBJ2-7, with a tentative D call TRBD2 (6 bases). The CDR3 runs to 16 residues. V gave up 4 bases and J gave up 7 bases, with 26 bases separating them. The V gene's germline CDR1 is SQVTM and CDR2 ANQGSEA. CDR3 amino acids: CSVGRVLQRAVDEQYF. In DNA form, the CDR3 reads TGCAGCGTTGGGAGGGTCCTTCAACGAGCGGTCGATGAGCAGTACTTC.

J is TRBJ1-5 and V is TRBV28; TRBD1 aligns across 8 bases. Germline lookup yields CDR1 MDHEN and CDR2 SYDVKM. The CDR3 spans 15 residues. With 8 bases clipped from V and 2 bases from J, the junction kept 8 bases outside the gene matches. CDR3 in DNA: TGTGCCAGCCTCACATCGGACAGGGGCAATCAGCCCCAGCATTTT. Encoded protein: CASLTSDRGNQPQHF.

This clonotype was observed a single time. The rearrangement links TRBV4-1 to TRBJ1-6; D gene ambiguous. Trimming pared 1 base from V and 6 bases from J, leaving 13 bases between. This CDR3 has 16 residues. Germline V gene lookup returns CDR1 MGHRA and CDR2 YSYEKL. Here the CDR3 DNA reads TGCGCCAGCAGCCAAGGCCGAACCACGCTTAATTCACCCCTCCACTTT. Its translation: CASSQGRTTLNSPLHF.

The rearrangement joins TRBV7-8 to TRBJ2-3, with 7 bases that match TRBD2. Germline CDR1 SGHVS, CDR2 FQNEAQ. The V segment lost 4 bases and the J segment 3 bases; nucleotides outside the gene matches: 13. There are 17 residues in the CDR3. The CDR3: CASSWPRVAGATDTQYF. CDR3 coding DNA: TGTGCCAGCAGCTGGCCCCGGGTGGCGGGAGCGACAGATACGCAGTATTTT.

This clonotype was picked up a small number of times. This chain connects TRBV7-2 to TRBJ1-5, with D possibly matching TRBD1 (5 bases). Trimming pared 1 base from V and 0 bases from J, leaving 10 bases between. Germline V gene data show CDR1 as SGHTA and CDR2 as FQGNSA. This CDR3 spans 16 amino acids. The CDR3 region has the DNA TGTGCCAGCAGCTTAGGGGGGATTTATAGCAATCAGCCCCAGCATTTT. Translating it yields CASSLGGIYSNQPQHF. Drawing the rest from reference TRBV7-2 and TRBJ1-5, the complete variable domain is GAGVSQSPSNKVTEKGKDVELRCDPISGHTALYWYRQSLGQGLEFLIYFQGNSAPDKSGLPSDRFSAERTGGSVSTLTIQRTQQEDSAVYLCASSLGGIYSNQPQHFGDGTRLSIL.

This clonotype was recorded a few times. The chain is built from TRBV20-1 and TRBJ2-7; D is undetermined. Trimming removed 0 bases from V and 2 bases from J, with 11 bases in between. Germline assignment: CDR1 DFQATT and CDR2 SNEGSKA (reference sequence). The length of the CDR3 is 14 residues. CDR3 nucleotides: TGCAGTGCTAGAGATCTCGGTTTCCCCTACGAGCAGTACTTC. It yields the protein CSARDLGFPYEQYF.

The CDR3 region has the DNA TGTGCCAGCAGCCAAAGACTAGCGGGGGCCCAATATGAGCAGTTCTTC. Translating gives CASSQRLAGAQYEQFF. This chain joins TRBV5-4 and TRBJ2-1, with 12 positions matching TRBD2. This CDR3 spans 16 amino acids. The V and J ends lost 4 bases and 8 bases, in that order; junction bases with no gene match: 10. Germline assignment: CDR1 SGHNT and CDR2 YYREEE (reference sequence).

This rearrangement joins TRBV3-1 to TRBJ2-7, with D perhaps assigned TRBD1 or TRBD2 (5 bases each). The germline V gene has CDR1 LGHDT and CDR2 YNNKEL (reference sequence). This CDR3 is built from 15 residues. V was pared by 0 bases and J by 2 bases, with 11 bases between. This CDR3 reads CASSQDPGSPYEQYF. The CDR3 DNA follows: TGTGCCAGCAGCCAAGATCCAGGGAGCCCCTACGAGCAGTACTTC.

A single count supports this clonotype. Mismatch with germline at one junction end may stem from a read error. The V call is TRBV9, the J call TRBJ1-6, with TRBD1 matching over 8 bases. This CDR3 has 14 amino acids. Germline assignment: CDR1 SGDLS and CDR2 YYNGEE. CDR3 residues: CVSSKTGDNSPLHF. The CDR3, as DNA: TGTGTCAGCTCCAAGACAGGGGATAATTCACCCCTCCACTTT. Drawing the rest from reference TRBV9 and TRBJ1-6, the complete variable domain is DSGVTQTPKHLITATGQRVTLRCSPRSGDLSVYWYQQSLDQGLQFLIQYYNGEERAKGNILERFSAQQFPDLHSELNLSSLELGDSALYFCVSSKTGDNSPLHFGNGTRLTVT.

This clonotype was observed a handful of times. The rearrangement links TRBV6-1 to TRBJ2-1, with 7 bases that match TRBD1. This CDR3 has 11 amino acids. CDR1 and CDR2 from the germline V gene are MNHNS and SASEGT. Unmatched junction bases numbered 4, after V lost 5 bases and J lost 12 bases. The CDR3 sequence is CASSNRGWQFF. In DNA form, the CDR3 reads TGTGCCAGCAGTAACAGGGGCTGGCAGTTCTTC.

The rearrangement uses TRBV7-9 and TRBJ2-5; TRBD2 matches at 11 bases. Per the germline V gene, CDR1 is SEHNR and CDR2 is FQNEAQ (reference sequence). The CDR3 runs to 15 residues. The V segment lost 2 bases and the J segment 5 bases; nucleotides outside the gene matches: 4. Written as DNA, the CDR3 is TGTGCCAGCAGCTTACTAGCGGGAGGCTGGGAGACCCAGTACTTC. This translates into CASSLLAGGWETQYF.

This clonotype turned up a few times. The J gene is TRBJ2-5, the V gene TRBV7-3, with a possible D match to TRBD2 (5 bases). Germline-derived CDR1 and CDR2 are SGHTA and FQGTGA. Trimming left V 2 bases short and J 11 bases short, with 15 bases between. This CDR3 has 13 amino acids. The CDR3 sequence is CASSLWASNEQYF. CDR3 nucleotide sequence: TGTGCCAGCAGCTTATGGGCTAGCAATGAGCAGTACTTC.

Points on this clonotype: A much more abundant neighbour one base away suggests this may be a read error. The gene calls are TRBV6-1 and TRBJ2-7; a weak D match, TRBD1 (5 bases). The CDR3 has 14 residues. The germline V gene has CDR1 MNHNS and CDR2 SASEGT. Trimming took 4 bases from V and 0 from J, leaving 10 bases between them. This chain's CDR3 is CASSGQRRSYEQYF. In DNA form, the CDR3 reads TGTGCCAGCAGTGGACAGAGACGCTCCTACGAGCAGTACTTC.

The chain carries TRBV9 and TRBJ2-6; D gene ambiguous. Germline V gene lookup returns CDR1 SGDLS and CDR2 YYNGEE. CDR3 length: 16 amino acids. The germline V and J ends were trimmed by 0 bases and 7 bases, with 14 bases remaining between them. CDR3 sequence reads: CASSVANAPVANVLTF. CDR3 coding DNA: TGTGCCAGCAGCGTAGCTAACGCCCCTGTTGCCAACGTCCTGACTTTC.

The V gene is TRBV29-1, the J gene TRBJ2-1, with 10 bases lining up with TRBD2. The CDR3 has 15 amino acids. J lost 8 bases, V lost 4 bases, and 11 bases had no gene match. Per germline, CDR1 SQVTM and CDR2 ANQGSEA. The CDR3 region is CSVVWLAGEGHEQFF. CDR3 bases: TGCAGCGTTGTTTGGCTAGCGGGAGAGGGGCATGAGCAGTTCTTC.

This clonotype appeared a few times. The rearrangement uses TRBV11-2 and TRBJ2-5; D gene ambiguous. The J call may be in error: the DNA end matches TRBJ2-7 better. Germline CDR1 SGHAT, CDR2 FQNNGV. There are 13 residues in the CDR3. CDR3 residues: CASSLKVPFEQYF. CDR3 nucleotides: TGTGCCAGCAGCTTAAAAGTTCCTTTCGAGCAGTACTTC.

This clonotype was seen a handful of times. Here the CDR3 DNA reads TGTGCCAGCAGCGTAGGGTTAGGGACAGGGGGTCTAGAGACCCAGTACTTC. Translation: CASSVGLGTGGLETQYF. The V and J genes are TRBV9 and TRBJ2-5; 11 bases map to TRBD1. The CDR3 length is 17 residues. Per the germline V gene, CDR1 is SGDLS and CDR2 is YYNGEE. V gave up 0 bases and J gave up 4 bases; unmatched junction bases: 8. Full variable domain (rest looked up from reference TRBV9 and TRBJ2-5): DSGVTQTPKHLITATGQRVTLRCSPRSGDLSVYWYQQSLDQGLQFLIQYYNGEERAKGNILERFSAQQFPDLHSELNLSSLELGDSALYFCASSVGLGTGGLETQYFGPGTRLLVL.

This clonotype was counted only a few times. The V and J genes are TRBV6-6 and TRBJ2-7; no definite D call. V shed 5 bases and J shed 2 bases, with 10 bases lying between them. Germline V gives CDR1 MNHNY, CDR2 SVGAGI (reference sequence). The CDR3 runs 13 residues. CDR3 residues: CASSPPTPYEQYF. CDR3 coding DNA: TGTGCCAGCAGTCCCCCGACCCCCTACGAGCAGTACTTC.

The chain uses TRBV5-5 and TRBJ2-7; D is unclear. There are 16 residues in the CDR3. From germline, CDR1 is SGHKS and CDR2 YYEKEE (reference sequence). Trimming left V 0 bases short and J 0 bases short, with 13 bases between. CDR3 loop: CASSLAADKSSYEQYF. The CDR3 bases are TGTGCCAGCAGCTTGGCGGCAGACAAGAGCTCCTACGAGCAGTACTTC.

This clonotype was seen a handful of times. The rearrangement links TRBV14 to TRBJ2-1; D call uncertain. Looked up from germline, CDR1 is SGHDN and CDR2 is FVKESK. The CDR3 loop spans 12 amino acids. Trimming removed 5 bases from V and 9 bases from J, with 11 bases in between. The CDR3 coding sequence is TGTGCCAGCAGCTACCCCTCCAGTGAGCAGTTCTTC. Translated: CASSYPSSEQFF.

Only a few counts were recorded for this clonotype. The V gene is TRBV7-9, the J gene TRBJ2-3; unclear D gene. CDR1 is SEHNR and CDR2 is FQNEAQ in the germline V gene (reference sequence). This CDR3 is 14 amino acids long. The germline V and J ends were trimmed by 7 bases and 1 base, with 12 bases remaining between them. The CDR3 bases are TGTGCCAGCACCTCCCCGGAGCGCACAGATACGCAGTATTTT. Translated: CASTSPERTDTQYF.

The DNA of the CDR3 is TGTGCCAGCGGACGACAGGGGATGGATGAGCAGTTCTTC. Translated, it gives CASGRQGMDEQFF. The chain uses TRBV11-1 and TRBJ2-1; 8 nucleotides agree with TRBD1. The ends lost 8 bases at V and 8 bases at J; junction bases unmatched: 8. The CDR3 length is 13 residues. Germline V CDR1 and CDR2: SGHAT, FQDESV (reference sequence).

The V and J genes are TRBV12-3 or TRBV12-4 and TRBJ1-1; D may be TRBD1 (5 bases). The V end was cut by 4 bases, the J end by 4 bases, with 13 bases between. The CDR3 covers 14 residues. CDR3 nucleotide sequence: TGTGCCAGCAGTTATGGGGCAGGGACCACTGAAGCTTTCTTT. Translation: CASSYGAGTTEAFF.

This clonotype showed up many times. This chain uses TRBV29-1 with TRBJ2-5; possible D gene TRBD1, 5 bases. Germline V gene lookup returns CDR1 SQVTM and CDR2 ANQGSEA. The CDR3 spans 13 residues. V gave up 2 bases and J gave up 1 base, with 8 bases separating them. This chain's CDR3 is CSVESDSQETQYF. Here the CDR3 DNA reads TGCAGCGTTGAATCAGACAGCCAAGAGACCCAGTACTTC. Full variable domain (outside the CDR3, taken from reference TRBV29-1 and TRBJ2-5): SAVISQKPSRDICQRGTSLTIQCQVDSQVTMMFWYRQQPGQSLTLIATANQGSEATYESGFVIDKFPISRPNLTFSTLTVSNMSPEDSSIYLCSVESDSQETQYFGPGTRLLVL.

The J gene is TRBJ2-1, the V gene TRBV28; D uncertain. Trimming took 2 bases from V and 6 from J, leaving 11 bases between them. This CDR3 contains 14 residues. Germline values: CDR1 MDHEN, CDR2 SYDVKM. The CDR3 loop reads CASSLIGITNEQFF. The CDR3 DNA sequence: TGTGCCAGCAGTTTAATTGGCATCACCAATGAGCAGTTCTTC.

This clonotype occurred once. This chain links TRBV11-2 with TRBJ2-2; D is unclear. The CDR3 runs to 15 residues. The V end was cut by 5 bases, the J end by 5 bases, with 15 bases between. Germline-derived CDR1 and CDR2 are SGHAT and FQNNGV. This chain's CDR3 is CASSGPFPSTGELFF. CDR3 coding DNA: TGTGCCAGCAGCGGTCCATTTCCCAGTACCGGGGAGCTGTTTTTT.